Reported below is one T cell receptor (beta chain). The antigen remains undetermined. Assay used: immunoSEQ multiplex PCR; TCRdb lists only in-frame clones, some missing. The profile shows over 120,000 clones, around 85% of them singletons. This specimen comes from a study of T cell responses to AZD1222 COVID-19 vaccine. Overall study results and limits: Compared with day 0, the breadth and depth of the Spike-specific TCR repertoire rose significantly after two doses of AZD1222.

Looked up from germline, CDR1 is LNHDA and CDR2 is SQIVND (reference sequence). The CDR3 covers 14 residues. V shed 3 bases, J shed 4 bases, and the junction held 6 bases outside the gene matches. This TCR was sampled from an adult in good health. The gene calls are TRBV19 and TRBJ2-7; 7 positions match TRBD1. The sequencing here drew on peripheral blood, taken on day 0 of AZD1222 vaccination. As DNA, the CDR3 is TGTGCCAGTAGTATTGGACAGGATACTTACGAGCAGTACTTC. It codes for CASSIGQDTYEQYF. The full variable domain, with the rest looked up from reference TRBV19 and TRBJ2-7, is DGGITQSPKYLFRKEGQNVTLSCEQNLNHDAMYWYRQDPGQGLRLIYYSQIVNDFQKGDIAEGYSVSREKKESFPLTVTSAQKNPTAFYLCASSIGQDTYEQYFGPGTRLTVT.